Below, 17 T cell receptor beta chains from the same sample are listed, as sequenced in a study of blood T cell repertoires in COVID-19. Only in-frame clones appear in the TCRdb table, and some are missing; sequencing was by immunoSEQ multiplex PCR. This table holds tens of thousands of clones, 70% to 75% found once. Sequenced input: peripheral blood. The source is a man aged 50-59 years with active or convalescent COVID-19.

The chain links TRBV2 to TRBJ2-5; 10 bases agree with TRBD2. The J segment lost 5 bases and the V segment lost 5 bases, leaving 14 bases of the junction unmatched. Germline assignment: CDR1 SNHLY and CDR2 FYNNEI. The CDR3 spans 17 residues. The CDR3, as DNA: TGTGCCAGCAGTCCGAGCGCCGGGACTAGCGTCTGGGAGACCCAGTACTTC. Translated, it gives CASSPSAGTSVWETQYF.

The CDR3 loop reads CASSVTGVSYGYTF. CDR3 in DNA: TGTGCCAGCAGTGTTACAGGGGTCAGCTATGGCTACACCTTC. This rearrangement joins TRBV25-1 to TRBJ1-2, with TRBD1 matching 7 bases. The CDR3 runs to 14 residues. The germline V gene has CDR1 MGHDK and CDR2 SYGVNS. V trimming: 4 bases; J trimming: 4 bases; junction bases outside the gene matches: 6.

V gene TRBV5-6 combines with J gene TRBJ2-1; 7 nucleotides match TRBD1. V shed 4 bases, J shed 10 bases, and the junction held 2 bases outside the gene matches. In germline, CDR1 is SGHDT, CDR2 YYEEEE. This CDR3 has 11 residues. This CDR3 is CASSGTEEQFF. The CDR3 DNA sequence: TGTGCCAGCAGCGGGACAGAAGAGCAGTTCTTC.

The chain combines TRBV2 with TRBJ1-6; perhaps TRBD1 as D (5 bases). Per the germline V gene, CDR1 is SNHLY and CDR2 is FYNNEI. Trimming took off 7 bases at V and 12 bases at J, with 10 bases between the two ends. This CDR3 has 11 residues. The CDR3 DNA sequence: TGTGCCAGCACCCAGGGTGGACCCCTCCACTTT. Translating it yields CASTQGGPLHF.

The V call is TRBV9, the J call TRBJ2-2; no definite D call. The V end was cut by 2 bases, the J end by 2 bases, with 7 bases between. Germline V gives CDR1 SGDLS, CDR2 YYNGEE. The CDR3 contains 14 residues. CDR3 coding DNA: TGTGCCAGCAGCGTGAAGAGTAACACCGGGGAGCTGTTTTTT. Translation gives CASSVKSNTGELFF.

The gene calls are TRBV6-5 and TRBJ1-2; the D gene is possibly TRBD1 (5 bases). Trimming cost V 6 bases and J 1 base, with 12 bases left between them. Germline CDR1 MNHEY, CDR2 SVGAGI. CDR3 length equals 14 residues. As DNA, the CDR3 is TGTGCCAGCAGAGACAGTAGGAGTAACTATGGCTACACCTTC. Its protein product is CASRDSRSNYGYTF.

This rearrangement joins TRBV5-1 to TRBJ2-3; D not certain. V dropped 0 bases and J dropped 2 bases, with 10 bases sitting between them. The CDR3 contains 15 residues. The V gene's germline CDR1 is SGHRS and CDR2 YFSETQ. CDR3 sequence (DNA): TGCGCCAGCAGCTTGGTGGCGGCACTCACAGATACGCAGTATTTT. The encoded protein is CASSLVAALTDTQYF.

V is TRBV7-3 and J is TRBJ1-2; 7 nucleotides line up with TRBD1. V was pared by 2 bases and J by 7 bases, with 13 bases of the junction left unmatched. The CDR3 is 16 amino acids. Germline V gene lookup returns CDR1 SGHTA and CDR2 FQGTGA. In nucleotides, the CDR3 is TGTGCCAGCAGCTTAGACAGGGCCCCCTTCCCGACTGGCTACACCTTC. The encoded protein is CASSLDRAPFPTGYTF.

The chain couples TRBV6-6 to TRBJ1-1, with D possibly being TRBD1 (5 bases). Trimming took off 6 bases at V and 11 bases at J, with 16 bases between the two ends. Germline assignment: CDR1 MNHNY and CDR2 SVGAGI (reference sequence). This CDR3 is 12 amino acids long. The CDR3 reads CASRIWGGTAFF. In DNA, the CDR3 is TGTGCCAGCAGAATTTGGGGGGGTACGGCTTTCTTT.

The chain employs TRBV11-2 and TRBJ2-1, with D maybe TRBD2 (5 bases). The V end was cut by 5 bases, the J end by 7 bases, with 15 bases between. There are 14 residues in the CDR3. Germline loops: CDR1 SGHAT, CDR2 FQNNGV. The CDR3 DNA reads TGTGCCAGCAGCCCAGCCGGGGTACGGAATGAGCAGTTCTTC. Protein product: CASSPAGVRNEQFF.

The rearrangement joins TRBV5-5 to TRBJ2-1; no reliable D call. The CDR3 sequence is 11 residues long. Trimming stripped 4 bases from V and 9 bases from J, with 8 bases between. Germline V CDR1 and CDR2: SGHKS, YYEKEE (reference sequence). CDR3 residues: CASSNLREQFF. As DNA, the CDR3 is TGTGCCAGCAGCAACCTACGTGAGCAGTTCTTC.

This chain joins TRBV4-3 and TRBJ2-3; D call uncertain. V shed 4 bases and J shed 3 bases, with 14 bases lying between them. Germline loops: CDR1 LGHNA, CDR2 YSLEER. The CDR3 runs 15 residues. The CDR3 sequence: CASSLKSPGTDTQYF. The CDR3 DNA reads as TGCGCCAGCAGCCTTAAGAGCCCCGGGACAGATACGCAGTATTTT.

The CDR3 loop reads CASSWDNSGANVLTF. The DNA of the CDR3 is TGTGCCAGCAGTTGGGACAACTCTGGGGCCAACGTCCTGACTTTC. The chain links TRBV6-2 or TRBV6-3 to TRBJ2-6; tentative D call: TRBD1 (6 bases). Germline CDR1 MNHEY, CDR2 SVGEGT. V lost 4 bases and J lost 0, with 7 bases in between. This CDR3 is built from 15 residues.

This clone was detected only a few times. V usage is TRBV5-6 and J usage is TRBJ1-4; possibly TRBD1 for D (5 bases). V lost 2 bases and J 0 bases, leaving 11 bases between the germline ends. The CDR3 loop spans 16 amino acids. The germline gives CDR1 SGHDT, CDR2 YYEEEE. The CDR3, as DNA: TGTGCCAGCAGCTTCGCTGGGGCGGCAACTAATGAAAAACTGTTTTTT. This sequence encodes CASSFAGAATNEKLFF.

This chain connects TRBV7-2 to TRBJ2-5; 12 nucleotides align to TRBD2. Unmatched junction bases numbered 9, after V lost 5 bases and J lost 5 bases. The CDR3 is made up of 16 amino acids. Germline lookup yields CDR1 SGHTA and CDR2 FQGNSA. The CDR3 loop reads CASSESLAGGVETQYF. The DNA for the CDR3 is TGTGCCAGCAGCGAATCCCTAGCGGGGGGGGTGGAGACCCAGTACTTC.

This clone appeared a single time. The chain carries TRBV7-9 and TRBJ1-5, with a weak D call TRBD1 (5 bases). V shed 3 bases and J shed 9 bases, with 9 bases lying between them. Germline assignment: CDR1 SEHNR and CDR2 FQNEAQ (reference sequence). The CDR3 runs to 12 residues. CDR3 nucleotides: TGTGCCAGCAGCTTTCTCGGGGGGCCCCAGCATTTT. Translation: CASSFLGGPQHF.

In nucleotides, the CDR3 is TGTGCAGCCTCGGGGACACGGGACGGTGAGCAGTACTTC. Its protein is CAASGTRDGEQYF. V is TRBV6-5 and J is TRBJ2-7; possible D gene TRBD1, 6 bases. This CDR3 is built from 13 residues. In germline, CDR1 is MNHEY, CDR2 SVGAGI.